The 16 T cell receptor beta chains reported below all come from one sample, sequenced in a study of T cells after yellow fever vaccination. In TCRdb, the 5' RACE reads were re-called with MiXCR into one record per CDR3 protein. Seen here are some 260,000 distinct CDR3 sequences, about 5% observed once, and the top ten hold under 3.5%. The sequencing here drew on CD4+ T cells sorted from PBMCs, taken on the day of the yellow fever booster vaccination. The receptors were gathered from a young man who received the YFV17D yellow fever vaccine.

This clonotype was detected only a few times. The CDR3 DNA sequence: TGTGCCAGCAGCGTAGACAGATTCAATGAGCAGTTCTTC. It codes for CASSVDRFNEQFF. The chain combines TRBV2 with TRBJ2-1; the D gene is possibly TRBD1 (5 bases). The CDR3 contains 13 residues. Looked up from germline, CDR1 is SNHLY and CDR2 is FYNNEI. V gave up 6 bases and J gave up 6 bases, with 12 bases separating them. The variable domain in full, with the rest retrieved from reference TRBV2 and TRBJ2-1, is EPEVTQTPSHQVTQMGQEVILRCVPISNHLYFYWYRQILGQKVEFLVSFYNNEISEKSEIFDDQFSVERPDGSNFTLKIRSTKLEDSAMYFCASSVDRFNEQFFGPGTRLTVL.

This clonotype came up a few times. This chain joins TRBV5-1 and TRBJ2-5; 8 bases are shared with TRBD1. The trim removed 5 bases at V and 5 bases at J, leaving 8 bases unmatched. The CDR3 is 14 residues long. CDR1 and CDR2 (germline): SGHRS, YFSETQ. DNA for the CDR3: TGCGCCAGCAGACAAGCAGGGGGCGCGGAGACCCAGTACTTC. Translated: CASRQAGGAETQYF.

The rearrangement uses TRBV5-1 and TRBJ2-3; unclear D gene. The length of the CDR3 is 15 residues. Trimming pared 2 bases from V and 3 bases from J, leaving 13 bases between. CDR1 is SGHRS, CDR2 YFSETQ, per germline. The CDR3 region is CASSLSSGQTDTQYF. Here the CDR3 DNA reads TGCGCCAGCAGCTTATCTTCGGGTCAGACAGATACGCAGTATTTT.

V and J are TRBV25-1 and TRBJ1-1; 9 bases fit TRBD1. CDR1 is MGHDK, CDR2 SYGVNS, per germline. The CDR3 is 16 amino acids. J was trimmed by 6 bases and V by 4 bases; bases with no gene match: 12. CDR3 residues: CASSVAQGQGRAEAFF. The CDR3 DNA sequence: TGTGCCAGCAGTGTCGCGCAGGGACAGGGTAGGGCTGAAGCTTTCTTT.

This clonotype was observed a handful of times. This sequence joins TRBV14 and TRBJ2-4; D is possibly TRBD1 (5 bases). The germline CDR1 and CDR2 sequences are SGHDN and FVKESK. The CDR3 runs 16 residues. Deletions cut 1 base from V and 3 bases from J, with 13 bases between. CDR3 sequence (DNA): TGTGCCAGCAGCCAAGTTGGGGCGTGGGGCAAAAACATTCAGTACTTC. As protein: CASSQVGAWGKNIQYF.

This clonotype was observed a handful of times. The chain has TRBV2 and TRBJ1-5; D might be TRBD1 (5 bases). The CDR3 contains 15 residues. CDR1 and CDR2 (germline): SNHLY, FYNNEI. Trimming stripped 0 bases from V and 7 bases from J, with 13 bases between. DNA of the CDR3: TGTGCCAGCAGTGAAGCTGGGGGGACCCCGCAGCCCCAGCATTTT. Translated: CASSEAGGTPQPQHF. The whole variable domain, remainder taken from reference TRBV2 and TRBJ1-5, is EPEVTQTPSHQVTQMGQEVILRCVPISNHLYFYWYRQILGQKVEFLVSFYNNEISEKSEIFDDQFSVERPDGSNFTLKIRSTKLEDSAMYFCASSEAGGTPQPQHFGDGTRLSIL.

In this sample, this clonotype turned up many times. V usage is TRBV11-1 and J usage is TRBJ2-3, with TRBD1 as a possible D gene (6 bases). There are 16 residues in the CDR3. Germline CDR1 is SGHAT and CDR2 is FQDESV (reference sequence). The V end lost 3 bases, the J end lost 4 bases, and 17 bases lay between the germline ends. The CDR3 loop is CASSLWDGTGSDTQYF. CDR3 nucleotides: TGTGCCAGCAGCTTGTGGGACGGCACAGGGTCAGATACGCAGTATTTT.

This clonotype was detected many times. CDR3 in DNA: TGTGCCAGCAGCGCTGGTCCCGATCAGCCCCAGCATTTT. Its protein is CASSAGPDQPQHF. The gene calls are TRBV9 and TRBJ1-5; D is undetermined. Between the trimmed V and J ends, which lost 3 bases and 5 bases, there was a span of 9 bases. CDR1 SGDLS and CDR2 YYNGEE come from the germline V gene. The CDR3 length is 13 residues.

V gene TRBV4-3 combines with J gene TRBJ2-3; 8 bases match TRBD1. With 4 bases clipped from V and 4 bases from J, the junction kept 13 bases outside the gene matches. The CDR3 runs to 17 residues. Germline V lookup: CDR1 LGHNA, CDR2 YSLEER. CDR3 loop: CASSPGQAGRGPDTQYF. DNA for the CDR3: TGCGCCAGCAGCCCGGGACAGGCGGGACGGGGTCCAGATACGCAGTATTTT.

This clonotype has more than one count but fewer than ten. The chain is built from TRBV19 and TRBJ1-5; a weak D match, TRBD1 (5 bases). The CDR3 consists of 15 residues. The V gene lost 0 bases and the J gene lost 10 bases, with 16 bases spanning the gap. Germline V gene data show CDR1 as LNHDA and CDR2 as SQIVND (reference sequence). CDR3 bases: TGTGCCAGTAGTATAGAGGGACGGCCGAATACACCCCAGCATTTT. Translated: CASSIEGRPNTPQHF.

There are many counts of this clonotype. V gene TRBV7-9 combines with J gene TRBJ2-7; 8 bases are a match to TRBD1. The CDR3 is 16 residues long. The germline V gene encodes CDR1 SEHNR and CDR2 FQNEAQ (reference sequence). After removal of 5 bases from V and 5 bases from J, the junction contained 14 bases not matched to a gene. Here the CDR3 reads CASSQRGQGKFHEQYF. In nucleotides, the CDR3 is TGTGCCAGCAGCCAGCGCGGACAGGGCAAGTTCCACGAGCAGTACTTC.

The sample holds a few counts of this clonotype. The gene calls are TRBV4-1 and TRBJ2-6; D may be TRBD2 (7 bases). Germline lookup yields CDR1 MGHRA and CDR2 YSYEKL. CDR3 length equals 17 residues. The ends were cut back, 3 bases at V and 0 bases at J, with 12 bases in the middle. Here the CDR3 DNA reads TGCGCCAGCAGCCAGAGGGGGGGGTACTCTGGGGCCAACGTCCTGACTTTC. Translated: CASSQRGGYSGANVLTF.

CDR3 nucleotide sequence: TGTGCCTGGAGATCCCCCCAGGCCCGTCGGAGCTACACCTTC. It translates to CAWRSPQARRSYTF. The rearrangement uses TRBV30 and TRBJ1-2; D call uncertain. Trimming shortened V by 3 bases and J by 9 bases, and 20 bases separated the two germline ends. CDR3 length equals 14 residues. Germline values: CDR1 GTSNPN, CDR2 SVGIG (reference sequence).

The chain joins TRBV18 to TRBJ1-1; D call uncertain. Trimming took off 2 bases at V and 6 bases at J, with 13 bases between the two ends. Germline V CDR1 and CDR2: KGHSH, LQKENI. The CDR3 is 14 residues long. Written as DNA, the CDR3 is TGTGCCAGCTCACCATTAAGCTTTGATTCTGAAGCTTTCTTT. Amino acid sequence: CASSPLSFDSEAFF. Full variable domain (rest looked up from reference TRBV18 and TRBJ1-1): NAGVMQNPRHLVRRRGQEARLRCSPMKGHSHVYWYRQLPEEGLKFMVYLQKENIIDESGMPKERFSAEFPKEGPSILRIQQVVRGDSAAYFCASSPLSFDSEAFFGQGTRLTVV.

This chain connects TRBV7-9 to TRBJ2-5, with 9 bases aligning to TRBD2. V was clipped by 2 bases and J by 6 bases; unmatched bases: 7. CDR1 and CDR2 from the germline V gene are SEHNR and FQNEAQ (reference sequence). The CDR3 covers 15 residues. For the CDR3, the DNA is TGTGCCAGCAGCTTACTGCGGGGGGGCATAAAGACCCAGTACTTC. The encoded protein is CASSLLRGGIKTQYF.

This clonotype has ten or more counts. The junction and the germline gene differ at one end; a read error may be behind it. This chain connects TRBV5-1 to TRBJ2-3; 9 nucleotides line up with TRBD1. The germline V gene has CDR1 SGHRS and CDR2 YFSETQ. The CDR3 has 14 amino acids. CDR3 in DNA: TGTGCCAGCAGCCAGGACAGGGGAGCAGATACGCAGTATTTT. Its protein product is CASSQDRGADTQYF.